This TCR beta chain was recorded in a study of blood T cell repertoires in COVID-19. Study overall: Sources were T cells, B-cell-depleted T cells, or PBMCs; the material itself was cDNA or gDNA.

Per germline, CDR1 LNHDA and CDR2 SQIVND (reference sequence). The CDR3 runs to 14 residues. Trimming pared 3 bases from V and 3 bases from J, leaving 9 bases between. In the original analysis: Reference gene primer amplification in the assay estimated nucleated cell counts. Repertoires were generated with immunoSEQ multiplex PCR, while TCRdb's copy carries only in-frame clones and drops some. The DNA gave D and trimming, while V, J and clone size come from that table. The sample lists some 250,000 clones, approximately 90% seen once, with 8% to 10% in the top ten. Clinical histories supplied by participants themselves formed the basis of cohort assignment. Two consecutive negative NP/OP PCR tests, clearance, or resolved symptoms defined Cohort 3 recovery. A word on this clone: Distinct nucleotide sequences in the sample also encode this CDR3.

The rearrangement joins TRBV19 to TRBJ1-5; D is ambiguous. Material: PBMCs or T cells enriched from blood (not recorded which). The sequence came from a man aged 40-49 years who had recovered from COVID-19. The CDR3 nucleotides are TGTGCCAGTAGTATTTGGCAGATCAATCAGCCCCAGCATTTT. Translated: CASSIWQINQPQHF. Complete variable domain (other parts from reference TRBV19 and TRBJ1-5): DGGITQSPKYLFRKEGQNVTLSCEQNLNHDAMYWYRQDPGQGLRLIYYSQIVNDFQKGDIAEGYSVSREKKESFPLTVTSAQKNPTAFYLCASSIWQINQPQHFGDGTRLSIL.